The rows below give T cell receptor beta chains drawn from one sample of a study of T-cell memory formation after mild COVID-19. A single record per CDR3 protein comes from TCRdb applying MiXCR to the 5' RACE reads. The data contain hundreds of thousands of distinct CDR3 sequences, around 28% of them singletons. The material sequenced was PBMCs or a T cell subset sorted from them (not recorded which). The receptors were gathered from an adult woman who had mild COVID-19 (a few samples of this study predate the infection). Cell type and time point are not known. CDR3s leave out the opening cysteine and the closing phenylalanine or tryptophan.

V gene | CDR3 protein
TRBV7-6 | ASSLALLPGEQF
TRBV3-1 | ASSQVLRDREGYT
TRBV7-9 | ASSLVSGTTDTQY
TRBV5-5 | ASSWDRVYEQY
TRBV5-1 | ASRLMTGVNEQF
TRBV4-1 | ASSLGRPLAHTGELF
TRBV29-1 | SVEGGTGELF
TRBV5-1 | ASSFIPYEQY
TRBV12-3/TRBV12-4 | ASTLRAGETQY
TRBV7-9 | ASSLNQGKWVYEQY
TRBV7-9 | ASSFGAGGHQETQY
TRBV2 | ASSEAGGYT
TRBV5-4 | ASSLATSEQF
TRBV12-3/TRBV12-4 | ASSPPNRGSDTEAF
TRBV7-9 | ASKATSGGAGETQY
TRBV12-3/TRBV12-4 | ASSLQIPGANVLT
TRBV30 | AWRGTAGGSPLH
TRBV5-6 | ASSLTGGGSLDEQY
TRBV4-1 | ASSQVTQTYEQY
TRBV5-4 | ASSLDRGHEQY
TRBV14 | ASSQVTRNTIY
TRBV12-3/TRBV12-4 | ASSFRGPGELF
TRBV29-1 | SVEGPDTDTQY
TRBV12-3/TRBV12-4 | ATSEGRTEAF
TRBV12-5 | ASGLQGYNEQF
TRBV27 | ASLGGTGELF
TRBV20-1 | SATQVNYGYT
TRBV5-1 | ASSLEVVSGNYGYT
TRBV20-1 | SARVPPSGPFYGYT
TRBV20-1 | SARRTGNEETQY
TRBV6-5 | ASSYGGGLGTQY
TRBV5-1 | ASRINRGPTDTQY
TRBV11-2 | ASSLAGHGAANEQF
TRBV27 | ASSFSGTGRSYNSPLH
TRBV12-3/TRBV12-4 | ASSSSGGYGYT
TRBV7-2 | ASSSGRPGEREQY
TRBV12-3/TRBV12-4 | AVTSSGDTQY
TRBV3-1 | ASSHSILAGAYTQY
TRBV6-5 | ASSYSTHGAGMNTIY
TRBV9 | ASSGIRTTEAF
TRBV7-6 | ASSLAGFDEQF
TRBV5-1 | ASSLEGLDLGT
TRBV2 | ASSDGSGADTQY
TRBV25-1 | ASSELNSREGYT
TRBV11-2 | ASSYRNYGYT
TRBV10-3 | AISNPGWERNEQF
TRBV5-5 | ASSLPTVQETQY
TRBV24-1 | ATSDSWDVYGYT
TRBV18 | ASSPNDSDNEQF
TRBV7-3 | ASSLLASGGAEQF
TRBV25-1 | ASRGQFDGYT
TRBV6-6 | AIMDRVGGETKNIQY
TRBV5-1 | ASSLERGRTEAF
TRBV20-1 | SAGTGSHTGELF